The sequence of this T cell receptor beta chain was determined in a study of cytomegalovirus exposure and HLA in healthy donors (dated by TCRdb to about 2017). About the study as a whole: An earlier analysis of about 530 of the donors reported approximately 280 Gb of sequence data and 117 million unique TCR beta sequences obtained from about 180 million T cells. In addition to the first cohort of roughly 700 subjects, a separate validation cohort of approximately 130 different subjects was used. The study used immunosequencing to profile the T cell repertoires of 666 subjects and linked those repertoires to cytomegalovirus serostatus. A later analysis re-examined previously published TCR beta repertoires from 610 or so donors and added high-resolution HLA genotyping to investigate patterns of TCR occurrence. Alongside the repertoire data, information on donor age, sex, ethnicity and CMV serostatus was compiled. Four to six DR-DQ haplotypes were handled as single units for association and clustering because linkage in the cohort was strong. An earlier analysis of more than 450 of the donors used high-throughput TCR beta sequencing to judge whether each TCR beta V gene segment behaved as functional or pseudogenic. Typing coverage differed by locus: A, B, C, DRB1 and DQB1 were typed in roughly 629-640 donors, DQA1 in 522, DPA1 in around 580, and DPB1 in 472. Every discovery cohort repertoire had been produced on one sequencing platform. Roughly 300 gigabases of sequencing data and 70 million to 95 million unique TCR sequences made up an early release that covered nearly 650 HLA-typed donors. Of the 350 to 400 genotyped donors, approximately 80% fell in the genetic ancestry cluster associated with self-reported Caucasian donors. Among 300 to 500 genotyped donors of the cohort, an average of around 220,000 unique TCR beta nucleotide sequences was sequenced per donor, of which 15% to 20% were non-productive. Both class I and class II loci were covered by HLA typing, at four-digit resolution. Rather than drawing on any new phenotypic data, the later analysis identified candidate immune exposures from TCR beta sequences and the way those sequences occurred across donors. The aim of the study was to test whether cataloging public T cell receptors could identify signatures of past pathogen exposure. The study combined high-throughput TCR immunosequencing, statistical association of individual TCRs with disease status, and machine learning to predict cytomegalovirus infection status. In a later genetic analysis, genome-wide SNP genotypes for about three fifths of the roughly 670 donors were used, and that subset was treated as a discovery cohort. Overall results and qualifications from the work: CMV serostatus was the only immune exposure information available for the cohort. V-gene and J-gene trimming of TCR beta chains was associated with a missense DCLRE1C variant in a later genetic analysis, and the association was replicated in an independent cohort. In both the original and validation cohorts, the classifier was reported to diagnose cytomegalovirus status with high specificity and sensitivity. A cluster of highly shared sequence variants was judged likely to represent a technical artifact of the sequencing pipeline. A later analysis reported that several top co-occurrence clusters appeared linked to parvovirus B19, influenza, CMV and Epstein-Barr virus. Most CMV-associated TCR beta chains appeared to be HLA-restricted in a later analysis, and the HLA associations seemed to be driven largely by CMV exposure. Sequencing depth was assumed to be roughly uniform across donors in the presence/absence analyses, though that assumption may not hold. A further reported finding was that TCR beta sequences accurately predicted the HLA-A and HLA-B alleles for most subjects in the first cohort. Because counts were too low, about 15 rarely observed V segments, including chromosome 9 orphons, were left out of the earlier analysis of several hundred of the donors. Compared with the approximately 710-donor mean, donors in an Asian-associated ancestry cluster had fewer N-insertions in productive TCRs, according to a later genetic analysis. Three of the identified cytomegalovirus-associated TCR beta chains were confirmed in vitro to be specific for cytomegalovirus antigens. In a later analysis, HLA-associated TCR beta chains were found to be more clonally expanded and to have lower generation probabilities than equally common non-associated chains. In an earlier analysis of approximately 590 of the donors, most TCR beta V segments appeared in productive rearrangements about 87% or about 30% of the time, broadly matching IMGT annotations. The authors suggested that the approach could potentially be generalized to other disease states and immunological phenotypes. Linkage disequilibrium might explain the correlated functional status among segregating V segments, but an unknown experimental factor could not be ruled out. In the study, around 150 TCR beta chains were listed as associated with cytomegalovirus. The cohort was sequenced for TCR beta chains only, and without alpha or paired-chain data the features that could be detected were limited. While some public TCRs were present in many individuals, most TCR sequences turned up only very rarely across donors. In a later analysis, the rate of TCR association differed among HLA loci, with DRB1 alleles having the most associated TCRs and HLA-C alleles having the fewest. Because HLA typing was missing for some donors at each locus, association tests included only the typed subset. A later analysis associated roughly 17,000 TCR beta sequences with specific HLA alleles at a false discovery rate of 0.05. When HLA alleles, especially DR and DQ, strongly co-occurred, TCR associations were difficult to assign to individual alleles.

As for this clone: The antigen it binds to is not known. No base-level quality is on record; no much larger clone is a single base apart.

The cohort comprised fewer than 700 healthy bone marrow donors. All cohort members were sampled while nominally healthy, although unrecorded immune exposures were likely present. The donor tested CMV seropositive and was one of the 289 seropositive cohort members. Each donor provided a peripheral blood sample, and peripheral blood mononuclear cells were used for TCR beta sequencing. Genomic DNA extraction from the blood cell samples was performed with the Qiagen DNeasy Blood Extraction Kit. Library prep was done by the immunoSEQ multiplex PCR assay. The multiplex PCR relied on a mix of 60 forward primers for TCR Vbeta segments and 13 reverse primers for TCR Jbeta segments. A multiplex PCR assay on genomic DNA amplified the CDR3 region of rearranged TCR beta genes. The amplified TCR beta libraries were sequenced on the Illumina HiSeq System as 87-base-pair reads. As for how the authors treated the data: A later analysis tallied some 79 million unique TCR beta chains across the 666 repertoires, and approximately 11 million of those chains were shared by two or more donors. Raw reads were error-corrected and collapsed into unique sequences by a nearest-neighbor algorithm in which closely related sequences were merged to remove PCR and sequencing errors. Alignment of CDR3 sequences to IMGT reference sequences was used to assign V, D and J gene segments. For a sequence to be retained, a match of at least six nucleotides was required to both a V gene segment and a J gene segment. Rearrangements were classified as productive when the CDR3 lacked stop codons and remained in frame with V and J, and all other rearrangements were classified as non-productive. Following IMGT convention, CDR3 was defined as the stretch from the second conserved V-encoded cysteine up to the conserved J-encoded phenylalanine. Sequences without an unambiguous match to a single V gene segment were excluded from the earlier analysis of 450 to 650 of the donors. An earlier analysis of 500 to 600 of the donors classified V segments as functional when productive rearrangements were above 56.7% and as segregating when the standard deviation between donors was above 5%. To diagnose cytomegalovirus status from the catalog of TCR beta chain sequences, a statistical classification framework was built. In a later analysis, TCR nucleotide sequences were compared against IMGT/GENE-DB human TR gene sequences so that V and J genes could be assigned. A later analysis assigned CDR3 sequences and most-parsimonious VDJ recombination scenarios with the TCRdist pipeline. A later analysis defined each TCR beta chain by its CDR3 amino acid sequence plus V-gene family, and excluded reads lacking a unique V-gene family. To address suspected cross-contamination and a sequencing artifact, a later analysis removed a few hundred highly shared, low-generation-probability nucleotide sequences. In a later analysis, a clonal expansion index was calculated for each public chain from normalized within-repertoire ranks of inferred template counts. A later analysis computed generation probabilities with a VDJ recombination model fitted to out-of-frame rearrangements, and checked the results against IGoR. In a later analysis, hypergeometric tests were used to score TCR-TCR, TCR-HLA and TCR-CMV co-occurrence, with a repertoire-size bias correction applied to TCR pairs. A later analysis estimated false discovery rates by permuting HLA or CMV assignments 20 times. A later analysis grouped co-occurring TCRs with DBSCAN, adding TCRdist sequence similarity when clustering within HLA-allele-positive subsets. Repertoires with fewer than 30,000 or more than 120,000 public chains were left out of co-occurrence clustering, as were a handful of repertoires with anomalous nucleotide sharing. The immuneACCESS repertoire file appears here via TCRdb, limited to in-frame rearrangements. These files lack a portion of the clones; in checked studies, under half of the deficit traces to unresolved V genes, and the cause of the others is not known. The DNA gave D and trimming, while V, J and clone size come from that table. The sample yields approximately 130,000 clones; 70% to 85% were counted once. Clones ranked in the top ten supply about 6% of the sample.

This clonotype originated in a man aged 18 to 30 in good health and CMV-seropositive. Sequenced sample: PBMCs.

The nucleotide sequence reads TGTGCCAGCAGCTTAAAAGTCCGCAGGGGCAAGCTGAACACTGAAGCTTTCTTT. Translated, it reads CASSLKVRRGKLNTEAFF. Recombination linked TRBV7-3 to TRBJ1-1; perhaps TRBD1 is the D gene, with 6 bases matching. The CDR3, from cysteine to phenylalanine, totals 18 residues. Only CDR3 DNA remains: 54 bases, in frame from the first base. V and J lose 1 base and 0 bases, and a span of 18 bases separates them. Reading the germline V gene gives CDR1 SGHTA and CDR2 FQGTGA.